Following are 17 T cell receptor beta chains from one sample sequenced in a study of blood T cell repertoires in COVID-19. Only in-frame clones appear in the TCRdb table, and some are missing; sequencing was by immunoSEQ multiplex PCR. Of about 250,000 clones in the sample, 80% to 90% were seen once. Sequences were obtained from peripheral blood. The receptor set was obtained from a woman in her thirties with active or convalescent COVID-19.

The CDR3 loop is CASSLGRVENTIYF. CDR3 coding DNA: TGTGCCAGCAGCCTGGGCAGGGTCGAAAACACCATATATTTT. The chain combines TRBV5-8 with TRBJ1-3; possibly TRBD1 for D (5 bases). The CDR3 has 14 residues. Germline V lookup: CDR1 SGHTS, CDR2 YDEGEE. V shed 4 bases and J shed 6 bases, with 14 bases lying between them.

The genes are TRBV19 and TRBJ1-1, with 7 bases that match TRBD1. This CDR3 comprises 13 residues. CDR1 and CDR2 from the germline V gene are LNHDA and SQIVND (reference sequence). Trimming cost V 6 bases and J 2 bases; bases outside gene matches: 3. CDR3 nucleotide sequence: TGTGCCAGTAGCCGGGACAGAAACACTGAAGCTTTCTTT. Protein: CASSRDRNTEAFF.

The chain carries TRBV7-3 and TRBJ2-7, with TRBD2 matching 7 bases. Germline trimming cut 5 bases from V and 5 bases from J; bases unmatched to any gene: 12. The CDR3 sequence is 15 residues long. Germline V gene sequence: CDR1 SGHTA, CDR2 FQGTGA. CDR3 bases: TGTGCCAGCAGCCCGGGGCGGGGGACTTTCGACGAGCAGTACTTC. It specifies CASSPGRGTFDEQYF.

The V gene is TRBV28, the J gene TRBJ1-1, with 10 bases aligning to TRBD1. J gave up 0 bases and V 6 bases, and 4 bases lay outside the gene matches. Germline assignment: CDR1 MDHEN and CDR2 SYDVKM. This CDR3 spans 15 amino acids. The CDR3 region is CASRGQGSVNTEAFF. The CDR3 coding sequence is TGTGCCAGCAGGGGACAGGGGTCCGTGAACACTGAAGCTTTCTTT.

V usage is TRBV6-5 and J usage is TRBJ1-2; maybe TRBD1 (6 bases). The CDR3 totals 15 residues. The germline gives CDR1 MNHEY, CDR2 SVGAGI. Deletions cut 6 bases from V and 8 bases from J, with 22 bases between. The CDR3 protein is CASSRSFRGAGGYTF. For the CDR3, the DNA is TGTGCCAGCAGCCGATCCTTCCGGGGGGCAGGAGGCTACACCTTC.

The rearrangement uses TRBV5-1 and TRBJ1-1; D may be TRBD1 (6 bases). The CDR3 length is 15 residues. V was shortened by 0 bases and J by 1 base, with 10 bases between the two germline ends. Germline CDR1 SGHRS, CDR2 YFSETQ. The CDR3 spells CASSLDRVENTEAFF. The CDR3 nucleotides read TGCGCCAGCAGCTTGGACAGGGTGGAGAACACTGAAGCTTTCTTT.

This chain uses TRBV14 with TRBJ1-1, with D possibly matching TRBD1 (5 bases). Trimming left V 3 bases short and J 3 bases short, with 8 bases between. Germline CDR1 SGHDN, CDR2 FVKESK. The CDR3 contains 13 residues. The CDR3 reads CASSQMTDTEAFF. The DNA of the CDR3 is TGTGCCAGCAGCCAGATGACAGACACTGAAGCTTTCTTT.

The sample holds a few counts of this clone. The CDR3 sequence is CASRITGTGGNTEAFF. The CDR3 nucleotides read TGTGCCAGCAGGATAACCGGGACAGGGGGGAACACTGAAGCTTTCTTT. The chain uses TRBV28 and TRBJ1-1; 11 nucleotides align to TRBD1. The CDR3 extends over 16 amino acids. Trimming cost V 6 bases and J 1 base; bases outside gene matches: 7. Germline-derived CDR1 and CDR2 are MDHEN and SYDVKM.

Remarks on this clone: The identical CDR3 is also encoded by other nucleotide sequences in the sample. The chain recombines TRBV9 with TRBJ1-1; D is unresolved. CDR3 size: 12 residues. Germline V gene data show CDR1 as SGDLS and CDR2 as YYNGEE. Between the trimmed V and J ends, which lost 3 bases and 1 base, there was a span of 4 bases. CDR3 sequence: CASSAQNTEAFF. The CDR3, as DNA: TGTGCCAGCAGCGCCCAGAACACTGAAGCTTTCTTT. The full variable domain, completed using reference TRBV9 and TRBJ1-1, is DSGVTQTPKHLITATGQRVTLRCSPRSGDLSVYWYQQSLDQGLQFLIQYYNGEERAKGNILERFSAQQFPDLHSELNLSSLELGDSALYFCASSAQNTEAFFGQGTRLTVV.

This clone was recorded once. This chain links TRBV5-4 with TRBJ1-1; D is perhaps TRBD1 (5 bases). Trimming cost V 3 bases and J 3 bases, with 6 bases left between them. This CDR3 spans 12 amino acids. Germline lookup yields CDR1 SGHNT and CDR2 YYREEE (reference sequence). As DNA, the CDR3 is TGTGCCAGCAGCTGGGGGGACACTGAAGCTTTCTTT. Protein: CASSWGDTEAFF.

The chain is built from TRBV10-2 and TRBJ2-2; TRBD2 is a possible D gene (6 bases). The CDR3 consists of 15 residues. Trimming left V 2 bases short and J 7 bases short, with 14 bases between. Germline V lookup: CDR1 WSHSY, CDR2 SAAADI. The CDR3 here is CASSEHGGAGGELFF. In DNA, the CDR3 is TGCGCCAGCAGTGAGCATGGCGGGGCGGGCGGGGAGCTGTTTTTT.

This chain connects TRBV6-2 or TRBV6-3 to TRBJ1-1; no firm D call. V was cut by 6 bases and J by 1 base, with 12 bases left in between. There are 14 residues in the CDR3. Germline loops: CDR1 MNHEY, CDR2 SVGEGT. In DNA, the CDR3 is TGTGCCAGCAGCCGGAGTGGAGGGAACACTGAAGCTTTCTTT. Protein sequence: CASSRSGGNTEAFF.

The chain employs TRBV3-1 (or the pseudogene TRBV3-2) and TRBJ1-1, with unresolved D. Trimming took 1 base from V and 6 from J, leaving 15 bases between them. This CDR3 contains 15 residues. Germline V gene lookup returns CDR1 LGHDT and CDR2 YNNKEL (reference sequence). This CDR3 reads CASSQAVLLRSEAFF. For the CDR3, the DNA is TGTGCCAGCAGCCAAGCCGTACTACTGAGGTCTGAAGCTTTCTTT.

The chain recombines TRBV7-2 with TRBJ1-1; 7 positions match TRBD1. CDR3 length equals 15 residues. Germline V gene sequence: CDR1 SGHTA, CDR2 FQGNSA. V shed 5 bases, J shed 1 base, and the junction held 7 bases outside the gene matches. The CDR3 is CASSPRQGGNTEAFF. For the CDR3, the DNA is TGTGCCAGCAGCCCTCGGCAGGGGGGGAACACTGAAGCTTTCTTT.

The chain employs TRBV9 and TRBJ1-1, with D uncertain. The V end was cut by 4 bases, the J end by 4 bases, with 11 bases between. CDR3 length: 13 residues. Germline CDR1 is SGDLS and CDR2 is YYNGEE. CDR3 region: CASSSSLGTEAFF. In DNA form, the CDR3 reads TGTGCCAGCAGCTCATCCCTCGGCACTGAAGCTTTCTTT.

This clone is a singleton in its sample. V gene TRBV20-1 combines with J gene TRBJ2-7; TRBD1 aligns across 9 bases. J gave up 3 bases and V 3 bases, and 3 bases lay outside the gene matches. CDR3 length: 13 amino acids. Germline lookup yields CDR1 DFQATT and CDR2 SNEGSKA (reference sequence). The DNA of the CDR3 is TGCAGTGCTAGTGTGGGACAGGGCTACGAGCAGTACTTC. Amino acids: CSASVGQGYEQYF.

This clone was observed once. The chain joins TRBV2 to TRBJ2-7; no firm D call. Trimming removed 2 bases from V and 10 bases from J, with 15 bases in between. Germline CDR1 reads SNHLY; CDR2 reads FYNNEI. This CDR3 is built from 13 residues. Here the CDR3 reads CASSENPTSRQYF. The DNA for the CDR3 is TGTGCCAGCAGTGAAAACCCTACTTCTCGTCAGTACTTC.